One sample yielded the 24 T cell receptor beta chains listed below, sequenced in a study of Tregs in tolerant kidney transplant recipients. Clones were read by immunoSEQ multiplex PCR, and TCRdb kept only the in-frame ones, dropping some. The sample has tens of thousands of clones; about 87% are singletons. Mixed chimerism was transient after nonmyeloablative marrow transplants from related graft donors. The specimen was CD4+ T cells from blood (PBMCs), collected 6 months after the transplant. All receptors derive from a human patient who received a combined kidney and bone marrow transplant. The graft donor may have given rise to some T cells.

This sequence joins TRBV11-3 and TRBJ1-1; 7 bases are shared with TRBD1. The CDR3 sequence is 16 residues long. Germline V lookup: CDR1 SGHNT, CDR2 YENEEA. Germline trimming cut 5 bases from V and 3 bases from J; bases unmatched to any gene: 12. The CDR3 reads CASSPPDRARDTEAFF. CDR3 sequence (DNA): TGTGCCAGCAGCCCCCCAGACAGGGCCCGAGACACTGAAGCTTTCTTT.

As to this clone: The same CDR3 also results from other DNA sequences found in this sample. V gene TRBV5-1 combines with J gene TRBJ2-5; a weak D match, TRBD1 (5 bases). This CDR3 comprises 13 residues. V was pared by 2 bases and J by 2 bases, with 7 bases between. CDR1 is SGHRS, CDR2 YFSETQ, per germline. The CDR3 spells CASSFTGQETQYF. CDR3 sequence (DNA): TGCGCCAGCAGCTTCACAGGACAAGAGACCCAGTACTTC.

The rearrangement links TRBV2 to TRBJ2-2, with 11 nucleotides matching TRBD2. This CDR3 has 15 residues. J lost 7 bases, V lost 8 bases, and 9 bases had no gene match. Germline V lookup: CDR1 SNHLY, CDR2 FYNNEI. The CDR3 spells CASFLTSGIIGELFF. The DNA for the CDR3 is TGTGCCAGCTTCCTGACTAGCGGGATTATCGGGGAGCTGTTTTTT.

The V gene is TRBV11-2, the J gene TRBJ1-2; D is unclear. Germline CDR1 reads SGHAT; CDR2 reads FQNNGV. This CDR3 has 12 amino acids. V shed 3 bases and J shed 8 bases, with 10 bases lying between them. The CDR3 region has the DNA TGTGCCAGCAGCTTTCGACGGGGAGGCTACACCTTC. As protein: CASSFRRGGYTF.

This clone was recorded a few times. The chain is built from TRBV7-3 and TRBJ2-1; D is possibly TRBD2 (5 bases). The CDR3 totals 14 residues. Trimming cost V 2 bases and J 5 bases, with 10 bases left between them. Germline loops: CDR1 SGHTA, CDR2 FQGTGA. CDR3 sequence (DNA): TGTGCCAGCAGCTTAGGCGGGTCCCACAATGAGCAGTTCTTC. It is translated as CASSLGGSHNEQFF.

The chain employs TRBV5-1 and TRBJ1-1, with D tentatively TRBD1 (5 bases). The CDR3 sequence is 15 residues long. The V gene lost 0 bases and the J gene lost 4 bases, with 13 bases spanning the gap. Germline V gene lookup returns CDR1 SGHRS and CDR2 YFSETQ. Here the CDR3 reads CASSLARVGGTEAFF. CDR3 sequence (DNA): TGCGCCAGCAGCTTGGCCAGGGTGGGGGGCACTGAAGCTTTCTTT.

The gene calls are TRBV9 and TRBJ2-3; D is perhaps TRBD2 (6 bases). Germline CDR1 is SGDLS and CDR2 is YYNGEE. V lost 5 bases and J lost 2, with 15 bases in between. The CDR3 has 15 amino acids. CDR3 protein: CASSYGGSYTDTQYF. The DNA for the CDR3 is TGTGCCAGCAGTTACGGGGGTTCCTACACAGATACGCAGTATTTT.

V is TRBV5-4 and J is TRBJ2-3, with no clear D. Trimming took off 0 bases at V and 3 bases at J, with 8 bases between the two ends. The length of the CDR3 is 14 residues. Germline V lookup: CDR1 SGHNT, CDR2 YYREEE (reference sequence). The CDR3 loop reads CASSLVTRTDTQYF. CDR3 sequence (DNA): TGTGCCAGCAGCTTGGTTACTCGGACAGATACGCAGTATTTT.

The gene calls are TRBV27 and TRBJ2-3, with 7 bases lining up with TRBD1. V lost 5 bases, J lost 5 bases, and 10 bases stayed unmatched. CDR1 is MNHEY and CDR2 is SMNVEV in the germline V gene (reference sequence). This CDR3 region has 15 residues. This chain's CDR3 is CASSGRQGWGDTQYF. DNA of the CDR3: TGTGCCAGCAGTGGAAGACAGGGCTGGGGAGATACGCAGTATTTT.

The chain combines TRBV6-4 with TRBJ1-1, with D possibly matching TRBD1 (6 bases). CDR3 size: 13 residues. V gave up 6 bases and J gave up 1 base, with 9 bases separating them. Germline V gene data show CDR1 as MRHNA and CDR2 as SNTAGT. The CDR3 region is CASSTTGNTEAFF. In DNA form, the CDR3 reads TGTGCCAGCAGCACGACAGGGAACACTGAAGCTTTCTTT.

The rearrangement joins TRBV14 to TRBJ2-4, with 8 bases lining up with TRBD1. Germline trimming cut 2 bases from V and 8 bases from J; bases unmatched to any gene: 2. This CDR3 spans 13 amino acids. CDR1 is SGHDN, CDR2 FVKESK, per germline. The CDR3 nucleotides read TGTGCCAGCAGCCAACAGGGGGCGTACATTCAGTACTTC. Its protein is CASSQQGAYIQYF.

The rearrangement joins TRBV19 to TRBJ1-1; 9 nucleotides match TRBD1. The CDR3 is 15 residues long. Losses at the gene ends were 6 bases for V and 0 bases for J; bases not matched to a gene: 5. Germline V CDR1 and CDR2: LNHDA, SQIVND (reference sequence). Written as DNA, the CDR3 is TGTGCCAGTAGGGACAGGGGACGCATGAACACTGAAGCTTTCTTT. It yields the protein CASRDRGRMNTEAFF.

The CDR3 spells CASSLYTGGFYEQYF. DNA for the CDR3: TGTGCCAGCAGCTTATATACCGGGGGGTTTTACGAGCAGTACTTC. The chain has TRBV7-2 and TRBJ2-7; 7 bases align to TRBD2. With V trimmed by 2 bases and J by 4 bases, 8 bases remained unmatched. CDR1 and CDR2 from the germline V gene are SGHTA and FQGNSA. The CDR3 runs to 15 residues.

This clone was observed a few times. The genes are TRBV11-2 and TRBJ1-1; D is uncertain. Trimming pared 4 bases from V and 9 bases from J, leaving 9 bases between. Looked up from germline, CDR1 is SGHAT and CDR2 is FQNNGV. The CDR3 covers 11 residues. Here the CDR3 DNA reads TGTGCCAGCAGCTCGACTGTGAAAGCTTTCTTT. It codes for CASSSTVKAFF.

This chain joins TRBV7-9 and TRBJ2-3; 9 bases line up with TRBD1. Unmatched junction bases numbered 13, after V lost 6 bases and J lost 6 bases. The germline V gene encodes CDR1 SEHNR and CDR2 FQNEAQ (reference sequence). The CDR3 consists of 16 residues. CDR3 sequence reads: CASRKSRTGDFDTQYF. CDR3 bases: TGTGCCAGCAGAAAATCCAGGACAGGGGATTTTGATACGCAGTATTTT.

The chain links TRBV18 to TRBJ2-1, with no clear D. The CDR3 contains 15 residues. CDR1 and CDR2 (germline): KGHSH, LQKENI. Trimming took off 2 bases at V and 4 bases at J, with 12 bases between the two ends. The CDR3 spells CASSPGLPIYNEQFF. CDR3 sequence (DNA): TGTGCCAGCTCACCAGGCCTTCCAATTTACAATGAGCAGTTCTTC.

The DNA of the CDR3 is TGTGCCAGCAGTCAGACGGGCGGGGACACTGAAGCTTTCTTT. This sequence encodes CASSQTGGDTEAFF. The rearrangement links TRBV2 to TRBJ1-1; D remains unclear. CDR3 length: 14 residues. Looked up from germline, CDR1 is SNHLY and CDR2 is FYNNEI. Trimming stripped 5 bases from V and 3 bases from J, with 13 bases between.

This clone was detected only once. The rearrangement links TRBV7-3 to TRBJ2-5; TRBD2 agrees at 8 bases. V shed 5 bases and J 5 bases; nucleotides not matched to a gene: 7. Germline loops: CDR1 SGHTA, CDR2 FQGTGA. The CDR3 loop spans 14 amino acids. The CDR3 DNA follows: TGTGCCAGCAGCCCGGGGAGCGGGGGTGAGACCCAGTACTTC. It yields the protein CASSPGSGGETQYF.

This clone was seen only a few times. The rearrangement joins TRBV21-1 to TRBJ2-7; TRBD1 is the table's D call and was not checked against the DNA. TRBV21-1 is deemed a pseudogene. The CDR3 runs to 16 residues. The CDR3 loop is CASSKREKGDSYEQYF. The CDR3, as DNA: TGTGCCAGCAGCAAACGGGAAAAGGGGGATTCCTACGAGCAGTACTTC.

The chain has TRBV6-1 and TRBJ1-2; D is possibly TRBD1 (6 bases). Between the trimmed V and J ends, which lost 4 bases and 3 bases, there was a span of 15 bases. The CDR3 runs 15 residues. Germline assignment: CDR1 MNHNS and CDR2 SASEGT. The CDR3 protein is CASSVFGQKDYGYTF. Here the CDR3 DNA reads TGTGCCAGCAGTGTCTTTGGACAGAAGGACTATGGCTACACCTTC.

Here the CDR3 reads CASSRQGNYGYTF. DNA of the CDR3: TGCGCCAGCAGCCGACAGGGCAACTATGGCTACACCTTC. The chain joins TRBV5-1 to TRBJ1-2, with TRBD1 matching 7 bases. With V trimmed by 4 bases and J by 2 bases, 2 bases remained unmatched. The CDR3 is 13 residues long. Germline V gives CDR1 SGHRS, CDR2 YFSETQ.

The chain carries TRBV7-2 and TRBJ2-7; 8 positions match TRBD1. CDR3 length equals 18 residues. V dropped 4 bases and J dropped 4; count of bases not matched to a gene: 18. CDR1 and CDR2 from the germline V gene are SGHTA and FQGNSA. The CDR3 sequence: CASSSPRAQGASKYEQYF. In nucleotides, the CDR3 is TGTGCCAGCAGCTCCCCGAGGGCTCAGGGGGCGTCAAAGTACGAGCAGTACTTC.

The chain uses TRBV7-2 and TRBJ1-1; 9 nucleotides line up with TRBD1. The V gene's germline CDR1 is SGHTA and CDR2 FQGNSA. V gave up 1 base and J gave up 6 bases; unmatched junction bases: 6. There are 15 residues in the CDR3. DNA of the CDR3: TGTGCCAGCAGCTTAGTTGGACAGGGGAGGGCTGAAGCTTTCTTT. It codes for CASSLVGQGRAEAFF.

The chain has TRBV5-1 and TRBJ2-7; 9 bases align to TRBD1. Trimming cost V 4 bases and J 3 bases; bases outside gene matches: 5. CDR1 and CDR2 from the germline V gene are SGHRS and YFSETQ. This CDR3 is 14 amino acids long. Here the CDR3 DNA reads TGCGCCAGCAGCAGGACAGGGGAGAGCTACGAGCAGTACTTC. Translation gives CASSRTGESYEQYF.